This entry lists 5 T cell receptor beta chains sequenced from one sample in a study of regulatory T cells in long-lasting Graves disease. Documented time point: persistent/refractory GD, antithyroid drugs over 5 years with positive TRAb. The TCR library was made from RNA extracted from PBMCs. To make TCR beta libraries, researchers used iRepertoire HTBI primers and Arm-PCR of CDR3 regions. TCRdb called the multiplex PCR reads again in MiXCR, with one record for every CDR3 protein. The profile shows a few hundred thousand distinct CDR3 sequences, approximately 25% of them singletons. The material sequenced was peripheral blood mononuclear cells (PBMCs), taken when the disease was refractory, from a patient treated with antithyroid drugs. Every receptor here comes from a woman aged 40 to 49 with Graves disease.

This clonotype was detected ten times or more. The genes are TRBV12-3 or TRBV12-4 and TRBJ2-7; the D is unclear. Trimming stripped 5 bases from V and 7 bases from J, with 12 bases between. This CDR3 spans 12 amino acids. CDR3 DNA: TGTGCCAGCAGTCCCACCCCGGGTGAGCAGTACTTC. Translation: CASSPTPGEQYF.

Of note for this clonotype: One base away lies a much larger clone, so this may be a sequencing read error. This chain links TRBV10-3 with TRBJ2-5; 10 bases map to TRBD2. Trimming cost V 6 bases and J 1 base; bases outside gene matches: 5. Germline-derived CDR1 and CDR2 are ENHRY and SYGVKD. This CDR3 region has 15 residues. CDR3 coding DNA: TGTGCCATCAGGGTACGGACTAGCGGCCAAGAGACCCAGTACTTC. Amino acids: CAIRVRTSGQETQYF.

This chain uses TRBV24-1 with TRBJ2-7, with D tentatively TRBD1 (6 bases). With 10 bases removed from V and 0 bases from J, the gap between germline ends came to 15 bases. Germline CDR1 reads KGHDR; CDR2 reads SFDVKD. The CDR3 length is 14 residues. The CDR3 DNA follows: TGTGCCACGGGCGTGACAGGACCCTCCTACGAGCAGTACTTC. Protein product: CATGVTGPSYEQYF.

The rearrangement uses TRBV9 and TRBJ2-7; TRBD2 matches 8 bases. Germline V gives CDR1 SGDLS, CDR2 YYNGEE. The CDR3 spans 14 residues. V shed 2 bases and J 2 bases; nucleotides not matched to a gene: 3. The CDR3 sequence is CASSVGGVPYEQYF. For the CDR3, the DNA is TGTGCCAGCAGCGTCGGGGGGGTCCCCTACGAGCAGTACTTC. Full variable domain (missing parts from reference TRBV9 and TRBJ2-7): DSGVTQTPKHLITATGQRVTLRCSPRSGDLSVYWYQQSLDQGLQFLIQYYNGEERAKGNILERFSAQQFPDLHSELNLSSLELGDSALYFCASSVGGVPYEQYFGPGTRLTVT.

This clonotype has at least ten counts. DNA for the CDR3: TGTGCCAGCAGTTTGGGAAACTATGGCTACACCTTC. Its protein is CASSLGNYGYTF. The chain has TRBV2 and TRBJ1-2; D unresolved. V lost 5 bases, J lost 2 bases, and 6 bases lay in between. From germline, CDR1 is SNHLY and CDR2 FYNNEI. This CDR3 spans 12 amino acids.